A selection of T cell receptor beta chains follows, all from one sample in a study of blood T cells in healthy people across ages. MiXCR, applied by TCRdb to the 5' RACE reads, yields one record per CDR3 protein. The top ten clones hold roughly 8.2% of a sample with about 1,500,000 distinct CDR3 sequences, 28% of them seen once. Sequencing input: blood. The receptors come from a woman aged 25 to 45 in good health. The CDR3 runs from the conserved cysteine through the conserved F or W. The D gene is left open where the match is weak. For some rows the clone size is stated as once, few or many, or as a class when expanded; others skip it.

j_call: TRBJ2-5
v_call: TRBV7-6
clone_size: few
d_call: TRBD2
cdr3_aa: CASSFNGGGMVETQYF
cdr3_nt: TGTGCCAGCAGCTTCAATGGCGGGGGGATGGTAGAGACCCAGTACTTC

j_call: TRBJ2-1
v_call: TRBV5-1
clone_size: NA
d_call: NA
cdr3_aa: CASSLLVTKGNEQFF
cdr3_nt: TGCGCCAGCAGCTTGCTTGTGACCAAAGGGAATGAGCAGTTCTTC

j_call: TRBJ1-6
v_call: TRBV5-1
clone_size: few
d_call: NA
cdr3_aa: CASSLWTALNSPLHF
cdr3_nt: TGCGCCAGCAGCTTGTGGACAGCCCTTAATTCACCCCTCCACTTT

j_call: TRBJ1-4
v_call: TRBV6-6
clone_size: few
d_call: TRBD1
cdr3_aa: CASSYRGPGEKLFF
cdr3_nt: TGTGCCAGCAGTTACAGGGGGCCAGGGGAAAAACTGTTTTTT

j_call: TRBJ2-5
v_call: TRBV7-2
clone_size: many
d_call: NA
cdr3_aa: CASSLVSGLEETQYF
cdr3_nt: TGTGCCAGCAGCTTAGTGTCAGGGTTGGAAGAGACCCAGTACTTC

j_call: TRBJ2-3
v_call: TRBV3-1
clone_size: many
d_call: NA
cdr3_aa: CASKRGSTDTQYF
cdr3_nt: TGTGCCAGCAAACGTGGGAGTACAGATACGCAGTATTTT

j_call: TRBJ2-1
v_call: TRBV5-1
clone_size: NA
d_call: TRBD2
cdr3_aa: CASSPGWTSGYNEQFF
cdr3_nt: TGCGCCAGCAGCCCGGGATGGACTAGCGGTTACAATGAGCAGTTCTTC

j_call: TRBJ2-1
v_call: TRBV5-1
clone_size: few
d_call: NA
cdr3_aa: CASSLTGTISFNEQFF
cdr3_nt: TGCGCCAGCAGCTTAACCGGGACAATCTCATTCAATGAGCAGTTCTTC

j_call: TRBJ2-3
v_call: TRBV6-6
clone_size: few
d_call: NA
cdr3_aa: CASSYDSLFGPDTQYF
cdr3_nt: TGTGCCAGCAGTTACGATTCCCTCTTCGGCCCAGATACGCAGTATTTT

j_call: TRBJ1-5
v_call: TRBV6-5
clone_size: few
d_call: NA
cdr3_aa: CASSYNREQVQPQHF
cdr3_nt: TGTGCCAGCAGTTACAACAGGGAACAAGTTCAGCCCCAGCATTTT

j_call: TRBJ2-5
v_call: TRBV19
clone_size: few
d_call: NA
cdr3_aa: CASSIRRRRGETQYF
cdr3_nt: TGTGCCAGTAGTATCAGAAGGCGTAGAGGAGAGACCCAGTACTTC

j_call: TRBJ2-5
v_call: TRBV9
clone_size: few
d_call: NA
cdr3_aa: CASSVEQGGGETQYF
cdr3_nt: TGTGCCAGCAGCGTCGAACAGGGAGGTGGGGAGACCCAGTACTTC

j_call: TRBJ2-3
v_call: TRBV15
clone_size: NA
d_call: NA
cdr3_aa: CATSGRGREGNTQYF
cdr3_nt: TGTGCCACCAGCGGCCGGGGCAGGGAAGGCAATACGCAGTATTTT

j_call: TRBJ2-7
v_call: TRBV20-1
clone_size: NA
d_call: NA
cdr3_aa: CSARDPRGRSYEQYF
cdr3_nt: TGCAGTGCTAGAGATCCCCGGGGACGTTCCTACGAGCAGTACTTC

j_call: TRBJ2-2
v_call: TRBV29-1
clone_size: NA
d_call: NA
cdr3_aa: CSVGSTETTNTGELFF
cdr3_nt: TGCAGCGTTGGATCGACCGAAACGACAAACACCGGGGAGCTGTTTTTT

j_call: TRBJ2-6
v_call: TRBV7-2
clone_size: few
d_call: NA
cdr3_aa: CASSSGGFSGANVLTF
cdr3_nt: TGTGCCAGCAGCTCCGGGGGATTCTCTGGGGCCAACGTCCTGACTTTC

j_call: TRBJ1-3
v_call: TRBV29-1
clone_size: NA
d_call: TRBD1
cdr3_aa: CSVDHWDSDSGNTIYF
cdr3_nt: TGCAGCGTTGACCACTGGGACAGCGACTCTGGAAACACCATATATTTT

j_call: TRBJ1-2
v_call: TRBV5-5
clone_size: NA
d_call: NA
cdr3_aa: CASSLDTGPLYGYTF
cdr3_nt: TGTGCCAGCAGCTTGGATACGGGGCCCCTGTATGGCTACACCTTC

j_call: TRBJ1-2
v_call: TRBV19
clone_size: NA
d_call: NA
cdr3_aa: CASRTLGGYTF
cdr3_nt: TGTGCCAGTAGGACCCTTGGGGGCTACACCTTC

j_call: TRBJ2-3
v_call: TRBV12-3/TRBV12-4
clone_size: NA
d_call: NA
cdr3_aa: CASSPGAPPAQYF
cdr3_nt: TGTGCCAGCAGTCCCGGAGCCCCCCCAGCGCAGTATTTT

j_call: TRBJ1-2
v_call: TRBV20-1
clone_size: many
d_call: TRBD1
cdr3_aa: CSARDARGLYGYTF
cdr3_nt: TGCAGTGCTAGAGATGCCAGGGGGCTCTATGGCTACACCTTC

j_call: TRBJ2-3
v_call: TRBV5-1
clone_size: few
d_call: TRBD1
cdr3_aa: CASSTPGQGADTQYF
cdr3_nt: TGCGCCAGCAGTACCCCGGGACAGGGGGCAGATACGCAGTATTTT

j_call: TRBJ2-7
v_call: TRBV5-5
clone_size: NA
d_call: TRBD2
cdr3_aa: CASSFFGREESYEQYF
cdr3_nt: TGTGCCAGCAGCTTCTTTGGGCGGGAGGAGTCCTACGAGCAGTACTTC

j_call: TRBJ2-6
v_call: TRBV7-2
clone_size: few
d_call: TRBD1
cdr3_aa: CASSFTGGTLSGANVLTF
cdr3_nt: TGTGCCAGCAGCTTTACAGGGGGTACTCTCTCTGGGGCCAACGTCCTGACTTTC

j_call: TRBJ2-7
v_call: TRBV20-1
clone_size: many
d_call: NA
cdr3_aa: CSASGGHEQYF
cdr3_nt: TGCAGTGCCTCAGGTGGGCACGAGCAGTACTTC

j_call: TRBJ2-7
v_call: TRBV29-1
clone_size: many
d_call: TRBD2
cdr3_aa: CSGNTGTSREQYF
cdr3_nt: TGCAGCGGCAATACCGGGACTAGTCGCGAGCAGTACTTC

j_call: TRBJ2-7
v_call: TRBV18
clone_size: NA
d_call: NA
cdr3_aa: CASSPPRPLQTVKGYEQYF
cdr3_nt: TGTGCCAGCTCACCACCAAGGCCCCTCCAGACTGTCAAGGGCTACGAGCAGTACTTC

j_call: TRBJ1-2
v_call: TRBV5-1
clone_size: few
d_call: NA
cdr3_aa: CASSPRTAITYGYTF
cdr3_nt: TGCGCCAGCAGCCCTAGGACAGCTATCACCTATGGCTACACCTTC

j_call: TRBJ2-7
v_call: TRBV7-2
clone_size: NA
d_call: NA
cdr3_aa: CASSSPNRGGSYEQYF
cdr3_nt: TGTGCCAGCAGCTCCCCAAACAGGGGGGGTTCCTACGAGCAGTACTTC

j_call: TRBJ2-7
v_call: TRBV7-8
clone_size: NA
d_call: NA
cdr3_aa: CASSLSRGLVSYEQYF
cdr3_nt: TGTGCCAGCAGCTTATCGCGGGGTCTCGTATCCTACGAGCAGTACTTC